Listed below are T cell receptor beta chains from one sample, sequenced in a study of cytomegalovirus exposure and HLA in healthy donors. Assay used: immunoSEQ multiplex PCR; TCRdb lists only in-frame clones, some missing. The sample has approximately 200,000 clones; more than 75% are singletons. Sequencing input: PBMCs. The receptors stem from a man aged 18 to 29 in good health and CMV-seropositive. CDR3s include the opening cysteine and the closing phenylalanine or tryptophan. The order of the fields is J gene, D gene, V gene, clone size, CDR3 DNA, CDR3 protein. D genes are given only for firm matches. Size is omitted from some rows. Given values are once, few, many or a class for expanded clones.

>TRBJ2-3|TRBD1|TRBV6-5|-
TGTGCCAGCAGTCCTCGGGACAGCCGCACAGATACGCAGTATTTT
CASSPRDSRTDTQYF
>TRBJ2-6|-|TRBV6-4|-
TGTGCCAGCAGTCGGGAGTCTGGGGCCAACGTCCTGACTTTC
CASSRESGANVLTF
>TRBJ2-1|-|TRBV30|once
TGTGCCTGGACCGACCTCCCGGGGGGCCTATACAATGAGCAGTTCTTC
CAWTDLPGGLYNEQFF
>TRBJ1-2|TRBD1|TRBV30|-
TGTGCCTGGACTACAGGGGGGGTGAATTCGGGCTACACCTTC
CAWTTGGVNSGYTF
>TRBJ1-1|-|TRBV7-3|-
TGTGCCAGCAGTCAACAGGGACCCACTGAAGCTTTCTTT
CASSQQGPTEAFF
>TRBJ2-3|-|TRBV29-1|-
TGCAGCGTTTCGACAGGATCCACAGATACGCAGTATTTT
CSVSTGSTDTQYF
>TRBJ2-7|-|TRBV18|-
TGTGCCAGCTCACTCCAGGGGGGCGAGCAGTACTTC
CASSLQGGEQYF
>TRBJ1-2|-|TRBV25-1|many
TGTGCCAGCAGTGAGAGTGGCTACACCTTC
CASSESGYTF
>TRBJ2-1|TRBD2|TRBV28|-
TGTGCCAGCAGGCACTCAATGGGACTAGCGGGAGGGCCAAGGTACAATGAGCAGTTCTTC
CASRHSMGLAGGPRYNEQFF
>TRBJ2-7|TRBD2|TRBV5-1|-
TGCGCCAGCAGCTTGGAACTAGCGCTTCCCTACGAGCAGTACTTC
CASSLELALPYEQYF
>TRBJ2-7|-|TRBV13|-
TGTGCCAGCAGGCGGGCCTCCTACGAGCAGTACTTC
CASRRASYEQYF
>TRBJ2-7|-|TRBV4-1|-
TGCGCCAGCAGCCAAACCCGGGACTCTCCCTACGAGCAGTACTTC
CASSQTRDSPYEQYF
>TRBJ2-3|TRBD2|TRBV9|-
TGTGCCAGCAGCCCCCGGGGGAATAGCGGGAGCACAGATACGCAGTATTTT
CASSPRGNSGSTDTQYF
>TRBJ2-3|-|TRBV7-3|-
TGTGCCAGCAGCTTAAGACTCCCGGTAGATACGCAGTATTTT
CASSLRLPVDTQYF
>TRBJ1-1|-|TRBV7-3|few
TGTGCCAGCAGCTTTAAGAGGAACACTGAAGCTTTCTTT
CASSFKRNTEAFF
>TRBJ2-1|TRBD2|TRBV29-1|-
TGCAGCGCTGGGGGGACTAGTGGTGAGCAGTTCTTC
CSAGGTSGEQFF
>TRBJ2-7|TRBD1|TRBV9|-
TGTGCCAGCAGCGTGGGGACAGGACTTACCTACGAGCAGTACTTC
CASSVGTGLTYEQYF
>TRBJ2-1|TRBD1|TRBV7-3|once
TGTGCCAGCAGCCCCTGGACAGGGGCAGTCGATGAGCAGTTCTTC
CASSPWTGAVDEQFF
>TRBJ2-7|TRBD2|TRBV7-9|-
TGTGCCAGCAGCCCCCGACTAGCGGTAAATTACGAGCAGTACTTC
CASSPRLAVNYEQYF
>TRBJ2-5|-|TRBV5-1|-
TGCGCCAGCAGTCGGATCCGGGGCCAAGAGACCCAGTACTTC
CASSRIRGQETQYF
>TRBJ2-3|TRBD2|TRBV9|-
TGTGCCAGCAGCGTACCGGGACTAAACCCGCAGTATTTT
CASSVPGLNPQYF
>TRBJ2-1|TRBD2|TRBV7-6|-
TGTGCCAGCAGCTTAACTAGCCCGGGAGGCCATGAGCAGTTCTTC
CASSLTSPGGHEQFF
>TRBJ2-2|TRBD2|TRBV6-4|many
TGTGCCAGCAAAGTCCTAGCGGACACCGGGGAGCTGTTTTTT
CASKVLADTGELFF
>TRBJ1-4|TRBD1|TRBV5-4|-
TGTGCCACCTCCGGAGGAGGGGGCAATGAAAAACTGTTTTTT
CATSGGGGNEKLFF
>TRBJ2-3|-|TRBV7-6|few
TGTGCCAGCAGCTTCGGGGATACGCAGTATTTT
CASSFGDTQYF
>TRBJ2-2|-|TRBV30|-
TGTGCCTGGAGGTCGGGGTCTACCGGGGAGCTGTTTTTT
CAWRSGSTGELFF
>TRBJ2-7|-|TRBV6-1|medium-sized
TGTGCCAGCAGAGCCCCCTACGAGCAGTACTTC
CASRAPYEQYF
>TRBJ2-7|TRBD1|TRBV9|-
TGTGCCAGCAGCGCCGGACAGGGTGGGTACGAGCAGTACTTC
CASSAGQGGYEQYF
>TRBJ2-3|TRBD2|TRBV5-1|-
TGCGCCAGCAGCTCTCGCTCTAATGGGCGGGAGACAGATACGCAGTATTTT
CASSSRSNGRETDTQYF
>TRBJ2-7|TRBD1|TRBV2|-
TGTGCCAGCGGGGGACAGGGGACCTACGAGCAGTACTTC
CASGGQGTYEQYF
>TRBJ2-1|-|TRBV9|-
TGTGCCAGCAGCCCCCGACTAGTAGTGAATGAGCAGTTCTTC
CASSPRLVVNEQFF
>TRBJ2-7|-|TRBV11-2|-
TGTGCCAGCAGCTATAAAGGGGCGCCAGCCTACGAGCAGTACTTC
CASSYKGAPAYEQYF